This T cell receptor (beta chain) was found in a study of T cell repertoires in cytomegalovirus infection. Study background: Recently identified HLA-C-restricted and well-studied HLA-B-restricted CMV epitopes were used. Carrying CMV and the relevant HLA type showed in public TCR beta signatures. Study-level results: Clonotypes of TCR beta that were HLA-C-restricted and CMV-specific dominated the ex vivo response. Cumulated frequencies of public TCR beta families served to identify carriers of CMV plus the relevant HLA.

TCRdb re-derived calls from the reads in MiXCR, one entry per CDR3 protein. The sample holds roughly 110,000 distinct CDR3 sequences, over 30% seen once. On this clonotype: Its antigen is not identified.

This CDR3 contains 15 residues. V trimming: 10 bases; J trimming: 0 bases; junction bases outside the gene matches: 6. Germline loops: CDR1 LNHDA, CDR2 SQIVND (reference sequence). This clonotype was obtained from a human donor in good health (CMV status not recorded). Some clones in this sample may be carry-over from other donors' samples. The material sequenced was CD8+ T cells from cultured PBMCs, taken from culture after CMV antigen stimulation. The V call is TRBV19, the J call TRBJ1-6; TRBD1 matches 7 bases. CDR3 sequence: CATTGAGSYNSPLHF. The CDR3 nucleotides are TGTGCCACAACAGGGGCCGGCTCCTATAATTCACCCCTCCACTTT.